One sample yielded the 10 T cell receptor beta chains listed below, sequenced in a study of blood T cell repertoires in COVID-19. Only in-frame clones appear in the TCRdb table, and some are missing; sequencing was by immunoSEQ multiplex PCR. The profile covers 200,000 or so clones, with about 88% appearing a single time and 2.7% taken by the ten largest. Sequencing used peripheral blood. These receptors came from an older woman with acute or convalescent COVID-19.

This chain connects TRBV27 to TRBJ1-2, with TRBD1 matching over 7 bases. The CDR3 is made up of 13 amino acids. With 6 bases clipped from V and 4 bases from J, the junction kept 5 bases outside the gene matches. The germline V gene encodes CDR1 MNHEY and CDR2 SMNVEV (reference sequence). The CDR3 bases are TGTGCCAGCAGGGGGACAGCCACCTATGGCTACACCTTC. Translation gives CASRGTATYGYTF.

This chain connects TRBV2 to TRBJ1-4, with 10 bases identical to TRBD1. The CDR3 has 15 residues. J gave up 1 base and V 5 bases, and 1 base lay outside the gene matches. Germline-derived CDR1 and CDR2 are SNHLY and FYNNEI. CDR3 nucleotides: TGTGCCAGCAGTCGGGACAGGGGAACTAATGAAAAACTGTTTTTT. Residues: CASSRDRGTNEKLFF.

V and J are TRBV5-4 and TRBJ2-5, with TRBD2 as a possible D gene (5 bases). The germline V gene encodes CDR1 SGHNT and CDR2 YYREEE (reference sequence). This CDR3 region has 13 residues. The germline V and J ends were trimmed by 4 bases and 2 bases, with 9 bases remaining between them. The DNA of the CDR3 is TGTGCCAGCAGCGGACTCGAGCAAGAGACCCAGTACTTC. This gives the protein CASSGLEQETQYF.

J is TRBJ2-7 and V is TRBV2; the match to TRBD2 covers 8 bases. The CDR3 consists of 14 residues. Germline V gene lookup returns CDR1 SNHLY and CDR2 FYNNEI. Losses at the gene ends were 3 bases for V and 4 bases for J; bases not matched to a gene: 5. The CDR3 region has the DNA TGTGCCAGCAGTGACTCAGCGGGAGCTTACGAGCAGTACTTC. Protein: CASSDSAGAYEQYF. Looking up the rest from reference TRBV2 and TRBJ2-7 gives the full variable domain: EPEVTQTPSHQVTQMGQEVILRCVPISNHLYFYWYRQILGQKVEFLVSFYNNEISEKSEIFDDQFSVERPDGSNFTLKIRSTKLEDSAMYFCASSDSAGAYEQYFGPGTRLTVT.

The chain couples TRBV19 to TRBJ2-5; TRBD2 is a possible D gene (7 bases). The CDR3 loop spans 13 amino acids. Germline CDR1 and CDR2: LNHDA and SQIVND (reference sequence). V dropped 4 bases and J dropped 5 bases, with 11 bases sitting between them. The CDR3 nucleotides are TGTGCCAGTAGTAGGAGGGGGGGCGAGACCCAGTACTTC. Amino acid sequence: CASSRRGGETQYF.

This chain uses TRBV7-8 with TRBJ2-2; 7 bases fit TRBD1. Germline-derived CDR1 and CDR2 are SGHVS and FQNEAQ. The length of the CDR3 is 15 residues. Trimming at V came to 3 bases and at J to 4 bases, leaving 5 bases not matched to a gene. The CDR3 DNA sequence: TGTGCCAGCAGCTTGTCCCAGGGGGTCACCGGGGAGCTGTTTTTT. Protein sequence: CASSLSQGVTGELFF.

The chain joins TRBV29-1 to TRBJ2-2, with D possibly matching TRBD2 (6 bases). CDR3 length equals 15 residues. Trimming left V 4 bases short and J 6 bases short, with 18 bases between. Germline V gives CDR1 SQVTM, CDR2 ANQGSEA. CDR3 sequence reads: CSVGIQRVPPGELFF. The CDR3 DNA sequence: TGCAGCGTTGGTATCCAGCGGGTACCTCCCGGGGAGCTGTTTTTT.

This chain connects TRBV6-5 to TRBJ1-2; 9 nucleotides align to TRBD1. Germline V gene lookup returns CDR1 MNHEY and CDR2 SVGAGI. This CDR3 has 15 residues. Trimming took 6 bases from V and 2 from J; bases not matched to a gene: 7. The CDR3 protein is CASRPADRGNYGYTF. DNA for the CDR3: TGTGCCAGCAGACCGGCGGACAGGGGAAACTATGGCTACACCTTC.

The chain is built from TRBV28 and TRBJ1-1; D is uncertain. Trimming stripped 4 bases from V and 8 bases from J, with 14 bases between. Germline V gene lookup returns CDR1 MDHEN and CDR2 SYDVKM. This CDR3 region has 13 residues. The CDR3 coding sequence is TGTGCCAGCAGTTCCCCCAGGTGGCAGGAAGCTTTCTTT. This encodes CASSSPRWQEAFF.

This sequence joins TRBV7-8 and TRBJ1-1; possibly TRBD1 for D (6 bases). Looked up from germline, CDR1 is SGHVS and CDR2 is FQNEAQ. Trimming left V 3 bases short and J 1 base short, with 12 bases between. The CDR3 has 15 amino acids. CDR3 DNA: TGTGCCAGCAGCTTTTCAGGACAGCAGAACACTGAAGCTTTCTTT. Translating it yields CASSFSGQQNTEAFF. Full variable domain (outside the CDR3, taken from reference TRBV7-8 and TRBJ1-1): GAGVSQSPRYKVAKRGQDVALRCDPISGHVSLFWYQQALGQGPEFLTYFQNEAQLDKSGLPSDRFFAERPEGSVSTLKIQRTQQEDSAVYLCASSFSGQQNTEAFFGQGTRLTVV.